One and the same sample provided the 2 T cell receptor beta chains below, sequenced in a study of blood T cells in healthy people across ages (dated by TCRdb to the mid-2010s). Library prep was done by 5' RACE. Sequenced on an Illumina HiSeq 2500. The second PCR ran for about 6 to 11 cycles and used a J-beta primer mix along with a sample-barcoded 5' primer. TCRdb took the public reads, trimmed them with fastp at Q25, ran MiXCR for clone calling and kept in-frame beta chains. Each CDR3 protein gets just one entry, which takes the most common genes and DNA from the rows behind it. A total of approximately 850,000 distinct CDR3 sequences appear in this sample, around 45% of them only once. The top ten clonotypes cover roughly a fifth of the sample. The material sequenced was blood. The receptors shown here come from a man aged 55-75 years in good health.

In this sample, this clonotype turned up a few times. The chain combines TRBV29-1 with TRBJ2-5, with D possibly TRBD2 on 6 matching bases. The germline V gene has CDR1 SQVTM and CDR2 ANQGSEA. The CDR3 totals 14 residues. The V end lost 2 bases, the J end lost 3 bases, and 13 bases lay between the germline ends. The CDR3 protein is CSVENRLAKETQYF. DNA of the CDR3: TGCAGCGTTGAAAATAGGCTAGCGAAAGAGACCCAGTACTTC.

V usage is TRBV6-6 and J usage is TRBJ2-6; the D is unclear. The germline V gene has CDR1 MNHNY and CDR2 SVGAGI (reference sequence). Deletions cut 7 bases from V and 6 bases from J, with 4 bases between. CDR3 length: 11 residues. The CDR3 sequence is CASTQANVLTF. Here the CDR3 DNA reads TGTGCCAGCACACAGGCCAACGTCCTGACTTTC.